Shown below are 24 T cell receptor beta chains from a single sample sequenced in a study of cytomegalovirus exposure and HLA in healthy donors. PCR involved 60 Vbeta and 13 Jbeta primers. This table comes from immunoSEQ multiplex PCR, and its TCRdb copy is limited to in-frame clones, with some not included. The sample gives more than 150,000 clones, more than 70% of which show up once; about 1.3% is in the top ten. Sequences were obtained from PBMCs. The receptors were sampled from a girl under 18 in good health and CMV-seropositive.

The rearrangement uses TRBV6-5 and TRBJ1-1; D is ambiguous. The germline CDR1 and CDR2 sequences are MNHEY and SVGAGI. This CDR3 is built from 16 residues. The V end was cut by 2 bases, the J end by 2 bases, with 15 bases between. CDR3 sequence reads: CASSYTVGAGNTEAFF. CDR3 DNA: TGTGCCAGCAGTTACACAGTGGGCGCGGGAAACACTGAAGCTTTCTTT.

The chain has TRBV5-8 and TRBJ1-2; 7 nucleotides match TRBD1. V was clipped by 4 bases and J by 8 bases; unmatched bases: 8. CDR1 and CDR2 (germline): SGHTS, YDEGEE. The CDR3 extends over 13 amino acids. DNA for the CDR3: TGTGCCAGCAGCCCGAATCACAGGGGCGGCTACACCTTC. This sequence encodes CASSPNHRGGYTF.

This clone showed up just once. J is TRBJ2-3 and V is TRBV5-1, with TRBD2 matching 11 bases. CDR1 is SGHRS and CDR2 is YFSETQ in the germline V gene. This CDR3 is 17 amino acids long. With V trimmed by 3 bases and J by 2 bases, 8 bases remained unmatched. The CDR3 DNA reads TGCGCCAGCAGCTCCGGACTAGCGGGTATTGACACAGATACGCAGTATTTT. It is translated as CASSSGLAGIDTDTQYF.

V usage is TRBV7-8 and J usage is TRBJ2-7; possible D gene TRBD1, 6 bases. This CDR3 has 17 amino acids. V was clipped by 2 bases and J by 2 bases, with 19 bases between them. Germline V gene data show CDR1 as SGHVS and CDR2 as FQNEAQ. As DNA, the CDR3 is TGTGCCAGCAGCTTACCTTACCGAGGACAGTTTACCTACGAGCAGTACTTC. This codes for CASSLPYRGQFTYEQYF.

This clone was seen a single time. The chain has TRBV10-3 and TRBJ1-3, with TRBD1 as a possible D gene (6 bases). The CDR3 contains 18 residues. V lost 5 bases, J lost 0 bases, and 20 bases lay in between. In germline, CDR1 is ENHRY, CDR2 SYGVKD. Written as DNA, the CDR3 is TGTGCCATCAGTACCGGGACAAAAGGCCTAAGCTCTGGAAACACCATATATTTT. This sequence encodes CAISTGTKGLSSGNTIYF.

The chain links TRBV27 to TRBJ1-5, with a weak D call TRBD1 (5 bases). The CDR3 has 14 residues. The germline CDR1 and CDR2 sequences are MNHEY and SMNVEV (reference sequence). Trimming removed 4 bases at V and 6 bases at J, with 13 bases between. CDR3 residues: CASSSPGVGQPQHF. The CDR3 nucleotides are TGTGCCAGCAGTTCCCCGGGGGTTGGTCAGCCCCAGCATTTT.

CDR3 region: CASTGRIPTDTQYF. The CDR3 region has the DNA TGTGCCAGCACAGGGCGGATACCCACAGATACGCAGTATTTT. This chain uses TRBV7-9 with TRBJ2-3, with D perhaps matching TRBD1 (5 bases). The V end lost 7 bases, the J end lost 2 bases, and 13 bases lay between the germline ends. This CDR3 spans 14 amino acids. Per germline, CDR1 SEHNR and CDR2 FQNEAQ (reference sequence).

V and J are TRBV10-3 and TRBJ2-7; 12 bases line up with TRBD2. Germline CDR1 reads ENHRY; CDR2 reads SYGVKD. V trimming: 4 bases; J trimming: 6 bases; junction bases outside the gene matches: 7. CDR3 length: 15 residues. The CDR3: CAISAGLAGRREQYF. CDR3 bases: TGTGCCATCAGTGCCGGACTAGCGGGAAGGCGCGAGCAGTACTTC.

The V and J genes are TRBV6-6 and TRBJ2-5, with a weak D call TRBD1 (6 bases). The DNA end lines up better with TRBJ2-7; the J call may be wrong. Germline CDR1 and CDR2: MNHNY and SVGAGI (reference sequence). The CDR3 covers 12 residues. DNA for the CDR3: TGTGCCAGCAGAGGACAGTTCTACGAGCAGTACTTC. Encoded protein: CASRGQFYEQYF.

J is TRBJ1-5 and V is TRBV5-6; D may be TRBD1 (6 bases). CDR3 length: 17 residues. V lost 4 bases and J lost 3, with 20 bases in between. Per germline, CDR1 SGHDT and CDR2 YYEEEE. This chain's CDR3 is CASSRIRTGWYNQPQHF. CDR3 DNA: TGTGCCAGCAGCCGAATAAGAACAGGGTGGTACAATCAGCCCCAGCATTTT.

The rearrangement links TRBV6-1 to TRBJ2-5, with no clear D. The CDR3 runs to 12 residues. CDR1 is MNHNS, CDR2 SASEGT, per germline. V lost 4 bases and J 5 bases, leaving 8 bases between the germline ends. In DNA, the CDR3 is TGTGCCAGCAGTGGCCTAAAGGAGACCCAGTACTTC. Its translation is CASSGLKETQYF.

The chain carries TRBV4-1 and TRBJ2-3; the match to TRBD2 covers 13 bases. V dropped 3 bases and J dropped 5; count of bases not matched to a gene: 5. CDR1 and CDR2 (germline): MGHRA, YSYEKL. This CDR3 is 16 amino acids long. DNA of the CDR3: TGCGCCAGCAGCCAGATAGGACTAGCGGGAGTAGATACGCAGTATTTT. Amino acid sequence: CASSQIGLAGVDTQYF.

V and J are TRBV5-1 and TRBJ1-2; 7 nucleotides agree with TRBD1. Germline values: CDR1 SGHRS, CDR2 YFSETQ. V dropped 2 bases and J dropped 2; count of bases not matched to a gene: 9. The CDR3 runs 16 residues. The CDR3 coding sequence is TGCGCCAGCAGCTTCAAGCCAGGGGGTGCCAACTATGGCTACACCTTC. Translation gives CASSFKPGGANYGYTF.

The chain joins TRBV5-1 to TRBJ2-7; 7 bases are a match to TRBD2. The germline V gene has CDR1 SGHRS and CDR2 YFSETQ. With V trimmed by 4 bases and J by 2 bases, 12 bases remained unmatched. The CDR3 has 16 residues. The CDR3 DNA sequence: TGCGCCAGCAGCGTCTCCCAAGGGACTATTGCCTACGAGCAGTACTTC. Its translation: CASSVSQGTIAYEQYF.

This clone was picked up a small number of times. The chain is built from TRBV5-3 and TRBJ1-1, with D uncertain. TRBV5-3 is an open reading frame, and its role is uncertain. The CDR3 is 15 amino acids. The germline V and J ends were trimmed by 4 bases and 4 bases, with 17 bases remaining between them. This chain's CDR3 is CARSRRSGGSTEAFF. The CDR3 DNA is TGTGCCAGAAGCCGGAGATCCGGAGGGAGCACTGAAGCTTTCTTT.

The chain links TRBV4-3 to TRBJ1-1; no definite D call. Germline V gene data show CDR1 as LGHNA and CDR2 as YSLEER. This CDR3 contains 14 residues. The germline V and J ends were trimmed by 4 bases and 3 bases, with 12 bases remaining between them. The CDR3, as DNA: TGCGCCAGCAGCCTCAACCCCGGGGACACTGAAGCTTTCTTT. As protein: CASSLNPGDTEAFF.

This clone has only a few counts. The chain joins TRBV6-1 to TRBJ2-5; 8 bases fit TRBD1. The CDR3 runs to 15 residues. V shed 2 bases, J shed 3 bases, and the junction held 5 bases outside the gene matches. Looked up from germline, CDR1 is MNHNS and CDR2 is SASEGT. This CDR3 reads CASSELAGGEETQYF. In DNA form, the CDR3 reads TGTGCCAGCAGTGAACTCGCAGGGGGCGAAGAGACCCAGTACTTC.

The chain combines TRBV7-6 with TRBJ2-3, with D possibly TRBD1 on 5 matching bases. V was shortened by 2 bases and J by 7 bases, with 7 bases between the two germline ends. The CDR3 has 12 residues. Germline values: CDR1 SGHVS, CDR2 FNYEAQ. CDR3 DNA sequence: TGTGCCAGCAGCTTACAGGGCTATACGCAGTATTTT. This gives the protein CASSLQGYTQYF.

The V call is TRBV11-2, the J call TRBJ2-7; TRBD1 might be the D (6 bases). The ends were cut back, 0 bases at V and 1 base at J, with 16 bases in the middle. This CDR3 spans 17 amino acids. Germline V gene sequence: CDR1 SGHAT, CDR2 FQNNGV. CDR3 in amino acids: CASSLDWGPGWSYEQYF. Here the CDR3 DNA reads TGTGCCAGCAGCTTAGATTGGGGGCCAGGGTGGTCCTACGAGCAGTACTTC.

The chain employs TRBV18 and TRBJ2-7, with 7 bases aligning to TRBD1. Per germline, CDR1 KGHSH and CDR2 LQKENI. With V trimmed by 6 bases and J by 4 bases, 6 bases remained unmatched. CDR3 length equals 13 residues. CDR3 region: CASSAGTDYEQYF. DNA of the CDR3: TGTGCCAGCTCGGCCGGGACAGATTACGAGCAGTACTTC.

This chain links TRBV12-5 with TRBJ1-1; 7 bases match TRBD1. Germline V lookup: CDR1 LGHNT, CDR2 FRNRAP. The CDR3 spans 14 residues. Trimming cost V 6 bases and J 1 base; bases outside gene matches: 5. CDR3 sequence (DNA): TGTGCTAGTGGAAAAGGGGGCTCGAACACTGAAGCTTTCTTT. It encodes CASGKGGSNTEAFF. Full variable domain (missing parts from reference TRBV12-5 and TRBJ1-1): DARVTQTPRHKVTEMGQEVTMRCQPILGHNTVFWYRQTMMQGLELLAYFRNRAPLDDSGMPKDRFSAEMPDATLATLKIQPSEPRDSAVYFCASGKGGSNTEAFFGQGTRLTVV.

The chain joins TRBV30 to TRBJ2-2, with a tentative D call TRBD1 (6 bases). V gave up 0 bases and J gave up 3 bases, with 8 bases separating them. Germline V gene data show CDR1 as GTSNPN and CDR2 as SVGIG (reference sequence). The CDR3 consists of 14 residues. CDR3 coding DNA: TGTGCCTGGAGTGTCTACAGGGACACCGGGGAGCTGTTTTTT. The encoded protein is CAWSVYRDTGELFF.

The chain carries TRBV5-6 and TRBJ2-3; D possibly corresponds to TRBD2 (6 bases). CDR1 is SGHDT and CDR2 is YYEEEE in the germline V gene. Trimming cost V 0 bases and J 0 bases, with 8 bases left between them. There are 15 residues in the CDR3. This CDR3 reads CASSLALASTDTQYF. DNA for the CDR3: TGTGCCAGCAGCTTGGCCCTAGCGAGCACAGATACGCAGTATTTT.

The sample holds one count of this clone. This chain links TRBV5-1 with TRBJ2-3; 15 bases fit TRBD2. Losses at the gene ends were 3 bases for V and 2 bases for J; bases not matched to a gene: 7. Germline V CDR1 and CDR2: SGHRS, YFSETQ. The CDR3 is 18 residues long. CDR3 residues: CASSSPGLAGGHTDTQYF. CDR3 in DNA: TGCGCCAGCAGCTCCCCGGGACTAGCGGGAGGACACACAGATACGCAGTATTTT.